The 30 T cell receptor beta chains presented below share a single source sample, sequenced in a study of blood T cell repertoires in COVID-19 (dated by TCRdb to 2018 to 2021). Library prep was done by the immunoSEQ multiplex PCR assay. Sourced from immuneACCESS, this table was stored by TCRdb with only in-frame sequences that have V and J called. A share of the clones is absent; for the studies checked, an unresolved V gene accounts for under half, and the remainder has no known explanation. The table for this sample lists roughly 400,000 clones; around nine tenths of them were counted only once. Approximately 1.5% of the sample belongs to the ten largest clones. The sample consisted of PBMCs or T cells enriched from blood (not recorded which). These receptors originate from a woman between 18 and 29 years old who had been exposed to COVID-19.

J is TRBJ2-7 and V is TRBV2, with D perhaps matching TRBD1 (6 bases). The ends were cut back, 4 bases at V and 0 bases at J, with 16 bases in the middle. Germline CDR1 SNHLY, CDR2 FYNNEI. The CDR3 totals 16 residues. CDR3 DNA: TGTGCCAGCAGTGCAATCCGGGGACAAAGCTCCTACGAGCAGTACTTC. Residues: CASSAIRGQSSYEQYF.

This clone is a singleton in its sample. J is TRBJ1-6 and V is TRBV3-1 (or the pseudogene TRBV3-2), with TRBD1 matching 10 bases. The CDR3 runs 15 residues. CDR1 is LGHDT and CDR2 is YNNKEL in the germline V gene (reference sequence). Trimming cost V 1 base and J 9 bases; bases outside gene matches: 3. CDR3 in DNA: TGTGCCAGCAGCCAAGGACAGGGGGCGCTTTCACCCCTCCACTTT. This gives the protein CASSQGQGALSPLHF.

In its sample, this clone was seen a few times. The chain joins TRBV6-1 to TRBJ1-6; perhaps TRBD1 as D (5 bases). The CDR3 extends over 15 amino acids. The ends were cut back, 1 base at V and 4 bases at J, with 8 bases in the middle. The V gene's germline CDR1 is MNHNS and CDR2 SASEGT. The CDR3: CASSEVGAYNSPLHF. The CDR3 bases are TGTGCCAGCAGTGAAGTTGGGGCATATAATTCACCCCTCCACTTT.

The rearrangement uses TRBV14 and TRBJ2-2, with D possibly TRBD2 on 5 matching bases. The length of the CDR3 is 14 residues. V dropped 2 bases and J dropped 3 bases, with 7 bases sitting between them. Germline CDR1 and CDR2: SGHDN and FVKESK. Here the CDR3 DNA reads TGTGCCAGCAGCCAACGGGGTTACACCGGGGAGCTGTTTTTT. Amino acid sequence: CASSQRGYTGELFF.

This sequence joins TRBV28 and TRBJ2-7, with no clear D. The CDR3 spans 12 residues. Germline CDR1 reads MDHEN; CDR2 reads SYDVKM. Trimming left V 6 bases short and J 2 bases short, with 8 bases between. In DNA, the CDR3 is TGTGCCAGCAGGCAGGATCCCTACGAGCAGTACTTC. Its translation is CASRQDPYEQYF.

The chain is built from TRBV5-1 and TRBJ2-2, with TRBD1 identical over 7 bases. J was trimmed by 3 bases and V by 0 bases; bases with no gene match: 5. The CDR3 totals 16 residues. Germline CDR1 and CDR2: SGHRS and YFSETQ. The DNA for the CDR3 is TGCGCCAGCAGCTTGGAGGCAGGGGGATACACCGGGGAGCTGTTTTTT. This translates into CASSLEAGGYTGELFF.

The CDR3 protein is CASSPRGPRAGELFF. The CDR3 DNA reads as TGTGCCAGCAGCCCCAGGGGCCCAAGGGCCGGGGAGCTGTTTTTT. The chain is built from TRBV5-5 and TRBJ2-2; perhaps TRBD1 as D (6 bases). CDR1 is SGHKS and CDR2 is YYEKEE in the germline V gene (reference sequence). The CDR3 has 15 residues. Trimming took 4 bases from V and 6 from J, leaving 16 bases between them.

The chain joins TRBV28 to TRBJ2-7; no clear D. The CDR3 sequence is 15 residues long. V shed 1 base and J shed 4 bases, with 14 bases lying between them. Germline assignment: CDR1 MDHEN and CDR2 SYDVKM. The CDR3 region is CASSLSLPSRYEQYF. The CDR3 DNA reads TGTGCCAGCAGTTTATCTCTGCCCTCTCGGTACGAGCAGTACTTC. Filled out from reference TRBV28 and TRBJ2-7, the complete variable domain reads DVKVTQSSRYLVKRTGEKVFLECVQDMDHENMFWYRQDPGLGLRLIYFSYDVKMKEKGDIPEGYSVSREKKERFSLILESASTNQTSMYLCASSLSLPSRYEQYFGPGTRLTVT.

The J gene is TRBJ2-1, the V gene TRBV12-3 or TRBV12-4; TRBD2 agrees at 9 bases. The CDR3 extends over 12 amino acids. V lost 6 bases, J lost 15 bases, and 9 bases stayed unmatched. Written as DNA, the CDR3 is TGTGCCAGCAGAGCGATAAGCGGGAGGCCGTTCTTC. Residues: CASRAISGRPFF.

V is TRBV7-9 and J is TRBJ1-4, with TRBD1 identical over 7 bases. The CDR3 extends over 15 amino acids. In germline, CDR1 is SEHNR, CDR2 FQNEAQ (reference sequence). V dropped 5 bases and J dropped 7; count of bases not matched to a gene: 10. The CDR3 coding sequence is TGTGCCAGCAGCCCCGATGACAGGGCGGTTGAAAAACTGTTTTTT. It encodes CASSPDDRAVEKLFF.

The chain is built from TRBV7-9 and TRBJ1-5, with 9 bases fitting TRBD1. Germline loops: CDR1 SEHNR, CDR2 FQNEAQ (reference sequence). The V and J ends lost 0 bases and 7 bases, in that order; junction bases with no gene match: 7. This CDR3 spans 16 amino acids. The CDR3 region has the DNA TGTGCCAGCAGCTTAGCGACAGGGGGAAAAGACCAGCCCCAGCATTTT. Protein product: CASSLATGGKDQPQHF.

CDR3 sequence reads: CSVEGPGIYEQYF. The CDR3 DNA sequence: TGCAGCGTTGAGGGTCCGGGGATCTACGAGCAGTACTTC. This rearrangement joins TRBV29-1 to TRBJ2-7, with D perhaps TRBD2 (5 bases). Trimming cost V 3 bases and J 3 bases, with 12 bases left between them. The CDR3 has 13 residues. Germline-derived CDR1 and CDR2 are SQVTM and ANQGSEA.

V usage is TRBV3-1 (or the pseudogene TRBV3-2) and J usage is TRBJ2-6; the match to TRBD2 covers 12 bases. V gave up 5 bases and J gave up 3 bases; unmatched junction bases: 8. Germline V gene data show CDR1 as LGHDT and CDR2 as YNNKEL (reference sequence). CDR3 length: 18 residues. The CDR3 reads CASSSRLAGVGGANVLTF. The CDR3 coding sequence is TGTGCCAGCAGCTCCCGACTAGCGGGAGTGGGTGGGGCCAACGTCCTGACTTTC.

The J gene is TRBJ2-1, the V gene TRBV18, with TRBD2 matching over 11 bases. Germline V lookup: CDR1 KGHSH, CDR2 LQKENI. The CDR3 consists of 17 residues. V shed 0 bases and J 3 bases; nucleotides not matched to a gene: 4. CDR3 nucleotides: TGTGCCAGCTCACCACCAGGGGGACTAGCGGTCTACAATGAGCAGTTCTTC. Translation: CASSPPGGLAVYNEQFF.

The CDR3 nucleotides are TGTGCCAGCGGGGACAGGGCCTCCTACGAGCAGTACTTC. The encoded protein is CASGDRASYEQYF. The J gene is TRBJ2-7, the V gene TRBV27; 9 bases line up with TRBD1. Germline values: CDR1 MNHEY, CDR2 SMNVEV (reference sequence). V gave up 8 bases and J gave up 0 bases; unmatched junction bases: 2. The CDR3 has 13 amino acids.

The gene calls are TRBV28 and TRBJ2-7; 8 nucleotides match TRBD1. This CDR3 region has 14 residues. V shed 3 bases and J 10 bases; nucleotides not matched to a gene: 11. Germline CDR1 reads MDHEN; CDR2 reads SYDVKM. This CDR3 reads CASSLSRGRRGQYF. CDR3 coding DNA: TGTGCCAGCAGTTTGTCCAGGGGGCGACGGGGACAGTACTTC.

This clone was recorded only once. This chain uses TRBV9 with TRBJ2-1; D perhaps matches TRBD2 (6 bases). The V end lost 0 bases, the J end lost 7 bases, and 14 bases lay between the germline ends. This CDR3 has 15 residues. The V gene's germline CDR1 is SGDLS and CDR2 YYNGEE. The CDR3 sequence is CASSVEAGTENEQFF. In nucleotides, the CDR3 is TGTGCCAGCAGCGTAGAAGCGGGTACAGAGAATGAGCAGTTCTTC.

Here the CDR3 reads CASKGPDIYMNTEAFF. CDR3 DNA: TGTGCCTCAAAGGGGCCGGATATTTACATGAACACTGAAGCTTTCTTT. The gene calls are TRBV28 and TRBJ1-1; D is possibly TRBD1 (5 bases). V was clipped by 11 bases and J by 0 bases, with 22 bases between them. The CDR3 has 16 residues. CDR1 is MDHEN and CDR2 is SYDVKM in the germline V gene.

In this sample, this clone turned up once. The V and J genes are TRBV12-3 or TRBV12-4 and TRBJ2-3, with 9 bases that match TRBD1. The CDR3 loop spans 12 amino acids. The DNA for the CDR3 is TGTGCTGCCGGACAGGGGAAAGATACGCAGTATTTT. Translating it yields CAAGQGKDTQYF.

The chain uses TRBV18 and TRBJ2-7, with TRBD1 matching 12 bases. V gave up 1 base and J gave up 6 bases; unmatched junction bases: 16. Germline V gene data show CDR1 as KGHSH and CDR2 as LQKENI. CDR3 length: 19 amino acids. The CDR3 DNA reads TGTGCCAGCTCACCACTTTTCGGTTATTCGGGACAGGGGGCCGTCGAGCAGTACTTC. It yields the protein CASSPLFGYSGQGAVEQYF.

V is TRBV15 and J is TRBJ1-2; D not certain. The CDR3 is 12 amino acids. Trimming left V 5 bases short and J 4 bases short, with 8 bases between. Germline loops: CDR1 LNHNV, CDR2 YYDKDF (reference sequence). In DNA, the CDR3 is TGTGCCACCAGCGGTAGCAGCTATGGCTACACCTTC. Translating it yields CATSGSSYGYTF.

This rearrangement joins TRBV3-1 (or the pseudogene TRBV3-2) to TRBJ2-2; possibly TRBD2 for D (6 bases). Germline loops: CDR1 LGHDT, CDR2 YNNKEL (reference sequence). CDR3 length equals 14 residues. V dropped 4 bases and J dropped 8 bases, with 14 bases sitting between them. Here the CDR3 DNA reads TGTGCCAGCAGCCTACGCGGGGAATCAGGGGAGCTGTTTTTT. It specifies CASSLRGESGELFF.

CDR3 sequence reads: CASSLTGAKNIQYF. The CDR3 DNA sequence: TGTGCCAGCAGCTTAACAGGGGCCAAAAACATTCAGTACTTC. This chain connects TRBV7-2 to TRBJ2-4; tentative D call: TRBD1 (6 bases). This CDR3 has 14 amino acids. Germline lookup yields CDR1 SGHTA and CDR2 FQGNSA. V lost 2 bases to trimming and J lost 1 base, with 6 bases between them.

This rearrangement joins TRBV30 to TRBJ1-3, with TRBD1 matching 11 bases. This CDR3 is built from 15 residues. CDR1 and CDR2 from the germline V gene are GTSNPN and SVGIG (reference sequence). V was pared by 4 bases and J by 3 bases, with 5 bases of the junction left unmatched. The CDR3 DNA reads as TGTGCCTGGACCAGGACAGGGGGCTTTGGAAACACCATATATTTT. Translated: CAWTRTGGFGNTIYF. Together with reference TRBV30 and TRBJ1-3, the CDR3 gives the full variable domain: SQTIHQWPATLVQPVGSPLSLECTVEGTSNPNLYWYRQAAGRGLQLLFYSVGIGQISSEVPQNLSASRPQDRQFILSSKKLLLSDSGFYLCAWTRTGGFGNTIYFGEGSWLTVV.

The genes are TRBV30 and TRBJ1-2; D not certain. The CDR3 has 14 residues. Germline CDR1 GTSNPN, CDR2 SVGIG (reference sequence). V was trimmed by 4 bases and J by 2 bases, leaving 14 bases between them. This CDR3 is CAWNPDPGNYGYTF. CDR3 in DNA: TGTGCCTGGAATCCTGATCCGGGGAACTATGGCTACACCTTC.

This chain links TRBV28 with TRBJ1-5; D ambiguous. The CDR3 extends over 13 amino acids. The ends were cut back, 3 bases at V and 7 bases at J, with 10 bases in the middle. Germline CDR1 MDHEN, CDR2 SYDVKM. CDR3 in amino acids: CASSLLEGQPQHF. The CDR3 DNA sequence: TGTGCCAGCAGTTTGTTAGAGGGCCAGCCCCAGCATTTT.

This chain links TRBV12-3 or TRBV12-4 with TRBJ1-1, with D maybe TRBD1 (5 bases). V was clipped by 6 bases and J by 2 bases, with 10 bases between them. This CDR3 region has 13 residues. The DNA for the CDR3 is TGTGCCAGCAGATTCGGACAAAACACTGAAGCTTTCTTT. It yields the protein CASRFGQNTEAFF.

This clone occurred once. This chain links TRBV24-1 with TRBJ2-1, with D maybe TRBD2 (7 bases). Germline V gene sequence: CDR1 KGHDR, CDR2 SFDVKD. V shed 2 bases and J shed 8 bases, with 24 bases lying between them. CDR3 length: 18 amino acids. CDR3 nucleotide sequence: TGTGCCACCAGTGATTCCCTGTCCACCGCCGGGGGGCTATATGAGCAGTTCTTC. Its translation is CATSDSLSTAGGLYEQFF.

In its sample, this clone was seen a few times. The chain uses TRBV2 and TRBJ2-7; TRBD1 aligns across 9 bases. The CDR3 has 15 amino acids. Trimming took 4 bases from V and 0 from J; bases not matched to a gene: 4. CDR1 and CDR2 from the germline V gene are SNHLY and FYNNEI. The CDR3 DNA is TGTGCCAGCAGTGGACAGGGGGAGAGCTCCTACGAGCAGTACTTC. Residues: CASSGQGESSYEQYF.

The chain employs TRBV6-5 and TRBJ2-5, with 7 bases lining up with TRBD2. Germline trimming cut 2 bases from V and 4 bases from J; bases unmatched to any gene: 4. The length of the CDR3 is 14 residues. In germline, CDR1 is MNHEY, CDR2 SVGAGI. The CDR3 loop is CASSYGLGRETQYF. The CDR3 nucleotides read TGTGCCAGCAGTTACGGACTAGGGCGAGAGACCCAGTACTTC.